These T cell receptor beta chains were read from a single sample in a study of OX40 agonist ivuxolimab in advanced cancers. Using immunoSEQ multiplex PCR, the repertoire was profiled, and TCRdb retains in-frame clones only, with some absent. The sample lists tens of thousands of clones, about 84% occurring once. Sequences were derived from CD4+ or CD8+ T cells sorted from blood, sampled in a trial of the OX40 agonist ivuxolimab. The receptor set was obtained from an adult with an advanced solid tumor such as melanoma, head and neck, liver or kidney cancer. Both conserved end residues are part of each CDR3. The order of the fields is V gene, CDR3 length, clone size, J gene, D gene, CDR3 DNA, CDR3 protein. The D gene is left open where the match is weak. Size is stated for part of the rows, as once, few or many counts, or as a class when the clone is expanded.

TRBV28,14,once,TRBJ2-7,-,TGTGCCAGCAGTCCCTTTGGATACTCCTACGAGCAGTACTTC,CASSPFGYSYEQYF
TRBV4-1,14,-,TRBJ2-7,-,TGCGCCAGCAGCCCAAGAAACCCGACCTACGAGCAGTACTTC,CASSPRNPTYEQYF
TRBV2,12,-,TRBJ2-7,-,TGTGCCACCAAACGTTACTCCTACGAGCAGTACTTC,CATKRYSYEQYF
TRBV7-2,14,-,TRBJ2-3,-,TGTGCCAGCAGCTCTCAAGGCAGGGAAGATACGCAGTATTTT,CASSSQGREDTQYF
TRBV27,12,few,TRBJ1-6,-,TGTGCCAGCAGGGACAGCAACTCACCCCTCCACTTT,CASRDSNSPLHF
TRBV7-2,14,-,TRBJ2-3,TRBD1,TGTGCCAGCCAACCGGACAGGTGGTTAGCCACGCAGTATTTT,CASQPDRWLATQYF
TRBV2,16,-,TRBJ2-3,TRBD2,TGTGCCAGCTCAAGCGGGGGGGACGCACGGCCAGATACGCAGTATTTT,CASSSGGDARPDTQYF
TRBV4-3,13,-,TRBJ1-5,-,TGCGCCAGCAGCCAAGACGAAGGTCAGCCCCAGCATTTT,CASSQDEGQPQHF
TRBV7-2,15,-,TRBJ2-1,TRBD2,TGTGCCAGCAGCTTAGCGCTAGCGGGGGGTGCTGAGCAGTTCTTC,CASSLALAGGAEQFF
TRBV28,13,-,TRBJ1-2,-,TGTGCCAGCAACCAAGGGGTAACGGATGGCTACACCTTC,CASNQGVTDGYTF
TRBV21-1,17,-,TRBJ2-7,-,TGTGCCAGCAGCAAAGCCCCGTACAAGGGGTCGGGCTACGAGCAGTACTTC,CASSKAPYKGSGYEQYF